The T cell receptor (beta chain) described here comes from a study of CD8+CD57+ T cells in acquired aplastic anemia. Study-level information: The study obtained about 10 million reads on average for CD4+ cells from healthy donors. Regarding the study as a whole: Patients and controls turned out to have approximately 29 CD8+ CDR3 sequences in common.

Regarding this clonotype: Its antigen is as yet unknown.

Germline values: CDR1 MGHDK, CDR2 SYGVNS. There are 15 residues in the CDR3. Trimming shortened V by 7 bases and J by 4 bases, and 19 bases separated the two germline ends. The use of genomic DNA as template underpinned the TCR beta VDJ and CDR3 profiling. TCRdb fed the reads into MiXCR, producing one record per CDR3 protein. This sample carries approximately 99,000 distinct CDR3 sequences, about half of them seen once, and the ten largest clones take roughly 34%. The TCR originated in a human donor in good health, serving as a control. The chain carries TRBV25-1 and TRBJ2-5, with D perhaps TRBD2 (7 bases). What was sequenced was sorted CD4+, CD8+, or CD8+CD57+ T cells (not recorded which) from PBMCs. The CDR3 DNA follows: TGTGCCAGCACCACTCGGGGGGCCGGAGGAGAGACCCAGTACTTC. Its translation: CASTTRGAGGETQYF.